Following are 30 T cell receptor beta chains from one sample sequenced in a study of CD8 T cells in ankylosing spondylitis. TCRdb re-called the 5' RACE reads through MiXCR, storing one row per CDR3 protein. The sample lists approximately 300,000 distinct CDR3 sequences, about 20% occurring once. Sequenced input: blood, either unsorted or a sorted T cell fraction (not recorded which). These receptors were taken from a male donor with ankylosing spondylitis or in good health (not recorded which).

A few counts support this clonotype. The chain combines TRBV4-2 with TRBJ1-2; D ambiguous. Germline V lookup: CDR1 LGHNA, CDR2 YNFKEQ. Trimming shortened V by 1 base and J by 2 bases, and 11 bases separated the two germline ends. The CDR3 is 15 residues long. CDR3 in DNA: TGTGCCAGCAGCCAAGGGGCAGGTGACAACTATGGCTACACCTTC. This codes for CASSQGAGDNYGYTF.

This clonotype turned up a few times. CDR3 loop: CASSTTSGGSGELFF. CDR3 sequence (DNA): TGTGCCAGCAGCACCACTAGCGGGGGGTCCGGGGAGCTGTTTTTT. The rearrangement links TRBV7-2 to TRBJ2-2; 12 bases map to TRBD2. The CDR3 runs 15 residues. The germline V gene encodes CDR1 SGHTA and CDR2 FQGNSA. Trimming cost V 5 bases and J 6 bases; bases outside gene matches: 4.

The chain uses TRBV28 and TRBJ1-2; a weak D match, TRBD1 (6 bases). This CDR3 is 13 amino acids long. Trimming removed 4 bases from V and 1 base from J, with 7 bases in between. Germline CDR1 is MDHEN and CDR2 is SYDVKM. In DNA form, the CDR3 reads TGTGCCAGCAGTTGGGACAATAACTATGGCTACACCTTC. It encodes CASSWDNNYGYTF.

This clonotype was seen a few times. This sequence joins TRBV25-1 and TRBJ2-4; no reliable D call. V dropped 4 bases and J dropped 0 bases, with 13 bases sitting between them. Germline V gene lookup returns CDR1 MGHDK and CDR2 SYGVNS. This CDR3 contains 16 residues. The CDR3 loop is CASSGPSNVAKNIQYF. The CDR3 nucleotides are TGTGCCAGCAGTGGCCCTAGTAATGTAGCCAAAAACATTCAGTACTTC.

The table lists this clonotype with many counts. The J gene is TRBJ2-3, the V gene TRBV5-1; D is possibly TRBD2 (5 bases). CDR3 length equals 15 residues. Germline CDR1 SGHRS, CDR2 YFSETQ. Trimming took off 0 bases at V and 0 bases at J, with 8 bases between the two ends. The CDR3 region has the DNA TGCGCCAGCAGCTTGGAGGGAGCTAGCACAGATACGCAGTATTTT. Its translation is CASSLEGASTDTQYF.

The gene calls are TRBV28 and TRBJ2-2; 11 bases match TRBD1. The CDR3 has 15 amino acids. CDR1 is MDHEN and CDR2 is SYDVKM in the germline V gene. J gave up 6 bases and V 3 bases, and 3 bases lay outside the gene matches. The chain's CDR3 is CASSLGTGGPGELFF. CDR3 nucleotide sequence: TGTGCCAGCAGTTTGGGGACAGGGGGTCCCGGGGAGCTGTTTTTT.

This clonotype has only a few counts. The gene calls are TRBV29-1 and TRBJ1-2; 7 nucleotides match TRBD1. The germline CDR1 and CDR2 sequences are SQVTM and ANQGSEA. The CDR3 covers 12 residues. J lost 2 bases, V lost 5 bases, and 2 bases had no gene match. The CDR3 loop reads CSVSTGNYGYTF. CDR3 in DNA: TGCAGCGTTTCGACAGGGAACTATGGCTACACCTTC.

In this sample, this clonotype turned up a few times. The chain joins TRBV20-1 to TRBJ1-2; TRBD1 aligns across 9 bases. Trimming at V came to 3 bases and at J to 7 bases, leaving 6 bases not matched to a gene. The CDR3 has 13 residues. Germline V gives CDR1 DFQATT, CDR2 SNEGSKA (reference sequence). This CDR3 is CSASNWTGVGYTF. The DNA of the CDR3 is TGCAGTGCTAGTAATTGGACAGGGGTTGGCTACACCTTC.

This clonotype was seen a few times. V is TRBV27 and J is TRBJ1-5, with 12 bases fitting TRBD1. V lost 3 bases and J lost 4; bases outside the gene matches: 13. This CDR3 has 19 residues. The V gene's germline CDR1 is MNHEY and CDR2 SMNVEV (reference sequence). The CDR3, as DNA: TGTGCCAGCAGTTTTACCGGGACAGGGGGCACCCGGGTGAATCAGCCCCAGCATTTT. Its translation: CASSFTGTGGTRVNQPQHF.

The rearrangement joins TRBV10-3 to TRBJ1-2; D perhaps matches TRBD1 (5 bases). With 10 bases removed from V and 4 bases from J, the gap between germline ends came to 16 bases. CDR1 and CDR2 from the germline V gene are ENHRY and SYGVKD. The CDR3 loop spans 13 amino acids. The CDR3 DNA sequence: TGTGCCAAATCGGACGGGACTCTCTATGGCTACACCTTC. Translating it yields CAKSDGTLYGYTF.

This clonotype was detected many times. The chain links TRBV12-3 or TRBV12-4 to TRBJ2-1; 10 nucleotides align to TRBD2. Losses at the gene ends were 1 base for V and 7 bases for J; bases not matched to a gene: 4. There are 15 residues in the CDR3. CDR3 residues: CASSLGAGGPNEQFF. CDR3 nucleotide sequence: TGTGCCAGCAGTTTAGGAGCGGGGGGGCCGAATGAGCAGTTCTTC.

Worth noting for this clonotype: This may come from a read error, since a much larger clone is one base off. V gene TRBV12-3 or TRBV12-4 combines with J gene TRBJ2-3, with 9 positions matching TRBD2. This CDR3 has 16 amino acids. The CDR3 bases are TGTGCCAACAGTCCCGGAATAGCGGGGGTGGCAGATACGCAGTATTTT. Residues: CANSPGIAGVADTQYF.

This clonotype has more than one count but fewer than ten. V usage is TRBV11-2 and J usage is TRBJ2-7, with D perhaps matching TRBD1 (6 bases). V dropped 5 bases and J dropped 2 bases, with 13 bases sitting between them. There are 14 residues in the CDR3. Germline-derived CDR1 and CDR2 are SGHAT and FQNNGV. CDR3 protein: CASSIVSGAYEQYV. Written as DNA, the CDR3 is TGTGCCAGCAGCATAGTTTCAGGGGCCTACGAGCAGTACGTC.

J is TRBJ1-2 and V is TRBV29-1, with D perhaps matching TRBD1 (5 bases). V lost 3 bases and J lost 6, with 14 bases in between. This CDR3 is built from 13 residues. Germline CDR1 reads SQVTM; CDR2 reads ANQGSEA. CDR3 sequence reads: CSVDPDGADGYTF. The CDR3 bases are TGCAGCGTTGACCCCGACGGGGCTGATGGCTACACCTTC.

The gene calls are TRBV29-1 and TRBJ2-1, with TRBD2 matching over 7 bases. Per germline, CDR1 SQVTM and CDR2 ANQGSEA. The length of the CDR3 is 12 residues. V lost 7 bases and J lost 8; bases outside the gene matches: 8. The CDR3 nucleotides read TGCAGCGCCCGGGGGGAGCGCTATGAGCAGTTCTTC. It translates to CSARGERYEQFF.

This clonotype has only a few counts. The CDR3 DNA reads TGTGCCAGCAGCCAAGTGGGGAGGGGGATCGGGGAGCTGTTTTTT. Residues: CASSQVGRGIGELFF. The chain combines TRBV3-1 with TRBJ2-2; a possible D gene is TRBD2 (7 bases). Deletions cut 1 base from V and 7 bases from J, with 13 bases between. This CDR3 spans 15 amino acids. Germline V gives CDR1 LGHDT, CDR2 YNNKEL (reference sequence).

The chain uses TRBV20-1 and TRBJ2-6, with unresolved D. V lost 3 bases to trimming and J lost 0 bases, with 3 bases between them. The CDR3 is 13 amino acids. Germline assignment: CDR1 DFQATT and CDR2 SNEGSKA (reference sequence). The CDR3 DNA follows: TGCAGTGCTAGTATCTCTGGGGCCAACGTCCTGACTTTC. Its translation is CSASISGANVLTF.

The chain links TRBV20-1 to TRBJ2-5, with 9 nucleotides matching TRBD2. V was pared by 0 bases and J by 4 bases, with 9 bases of the junction left unmatched. Germline values: CDR1 DFQATT, CDR2 SNEGSKA (reference sequence). CDR3 length: 16 residues. The CDR3 is CSAREWVASGTETQYF. The CDR3, as DNA: TGCAGTGCTAGAGAGTGGGTGGCTAGCGGGACAGAGACCCAGTACTTC.

The J gene is TRBJ2-7, the V gene TRBV4-1; D is tentatively TRBD1 or TRBD2 (5 bases each). CDR1 and CDR2 from the germline V gene are MGHRA and YSYEKL. V was trimmed by 0 bases and J by 4 bases, leaving 13 bases between them. The CDR3 sequence is 15 residues long. CDR3 DNA: TGCGCCAGCAGCCAAGATAGTCATGAGGGGTACGAGCAGTACGTC. Translation gives CASSQDSHEGYEQYV.

The gene calls are TRBV2 and TRBJ2-7, with 14 bases fitting TRBD2. This CDR3 has 15 residues. Germline values: CDR1 SNHLY, CDR2 FYNNEI. After removal of 3 bases from V and 4 bases from J, the junction contained 2 bases not matched to a gene. CDR3 region: CASSEGLAGVYEQYV. The DNA of the CDR3 is TGTGCCAGCAGTGAGGGACTAGCGGGAGTTTACGAGCAGTACGTC.

This clonotype was detected only a few times. This rearrangement joins TRBV20-1 to TRBJ2-5; D may be TRBD1 or TRBD2 (5 bases each). From germline, CDR1 is DFQATT and CDR2 SNEGSKA (reference sequence). Trimming removed 0 bases from V and 2 bases from J, with 13 bases in between. This CDR3 region has 15 residues. The CDR3 region has the DNA TGCAGTGCTAGAGACAGGGTAGGAGGACAAGAGACCCAGTACTTC. This sequence encodes CSARDRVGGQETQYF.

A few counts support this clonotype. This rearrangement joins TRBV29-1 to TRBJ2-7, with 10 bases aligning to TRBD1. CDR1 and CDR2 from the germline V gene are SQVTM and ANQGSEA. CDR3 size: 12 residues. V trimming: 1 base; J trimming: 6 bases; junction bases outside the gene matches: 0. The CDR3 bases are TGCAGCGTTGAAGGGACAGGGGGCGAGCAGTACGTC. Protein sequence: CSVEGTGGEQYV.

In its sample, this clonotype was seen a few times. V is TRBV15 and J is TRBJ2-6; D gene unclear. The CDR3 totals 15 residues. From germline, CDR1 is LNHNV and CDR2 YYDKDF (reference sequence). V was trimmed by 9 bases and J by 2 bases, leaving 14 bases between them. The CDR3 bases are TGTGCCACACAGAGACCTGGCACTGGGGCCAACGTCCTGACTTTC. It specifies CATQRPGTGANVLTF.

In this sample, this clonotype turned up a few times. The chain couples TRBV6-1 to TRBJ2-3; the D is unclear. Trimming left V 4 bases short and J 2 bases short, with 10 bases between. There are 14 residues in the CDR3. The germline gives CDR1 MNHNS, CDR2 SASEGT. The CDR3 sequence: CASSVQLATDTQYF. For the CDR3, the DNA is TGTGCCAGCAGTGTCCAATTGGCCACAGATACGCAGTATTTT.

The sample holds a few counts of this clonotype. V and J are TRBV5-1 and TRBJ2-1; TRBD2 matches 7 bases. In germline, CDR1 is SGHRS, CDR2 YFSETQ. The CDR3 runs 13 residues. Unmatched junction bases numbered 7, after V lost 5 bases and J lost 8 bases. The CDR3: CASRTSGADEQFF. CDR3 DNA sequence: TGCGCCAGCAGGACAAGCGGGGCCGATGAGCAGTTCTTC.

This clonotype showed up just once. The rearrangement links TRBV14 to TRBJ2-1; TRBD2 is a possible D gene (5 bases). The CDR3 is 17 amino acids. Germline CDR1 SGHDN, CDR2 FVKESK. Trimming stripped 0 bases from V and 3 bases from J, with 15 bases between. The CDR3 DNA follows: TGTGCCAGCAGCCAAGAGTCCCTAGCAAGAAACTACAATGAGCAGTTCTTC. Translating it yields CASSQESLARNYNEQFF.

The CDR3 DNA is TGTGCCAGTAGTATAAAAACAGGGGGCCATGGCTACACCTTC. It yields the protein CASSIKTGGHGYTF. V gene TRBV19 combines with J gene TRBJ1-2, with 9 nucleotides matching TRBD1. CDR1 and CDR2 from the germline V gene are LNHDA and SQIVND (reference sequence). V lost 2 bases and J lost 6; bases outside the gene matches: 4. This CDR3 comprises 14 residues.

This clonotype was seen at least ten times. The rearrangement joins TRBV6-5 to TRBJ1-6; D is uncertain. V lost 2 bases to trimming and J lost 9 bases, with 17 bases between them. CDR3 size: 16 residues. Looked up from germline, CDR1 is MNHEY and CDR2 is SVGAGI. The CDR3 sequence: CASSYDLASPVSPLHF. CDR3 DNA sequence: TGTGCCAGCAGTTACGATCTTGCAAGTCCGGTTTCACCCCTCCACTTT.

There are many counts of this clonotype. The chain couples TRBV5-1 to TRBJ2-3; D ambiguous. CDR1 and CDR2 (germline): SGHRS, YFSETQ. The CDR3 sequence is 14 residues long. V lost 0 bases to trimming and J lost 0 bases, with 5 bases between them. As DNA, the CDR3 is TGCGCCAGCAGCTTGGATGCAAGCACAGATACGCAGTATTTT. Translating it yields CASSLDASTDTQYF.

This clonotype was observed a handful of times. V gene TRBV10-3 combines with J gene TRBJ1-4; 7 positions agree with TRBD1. The length of the CDR3 is 15 residues. Looked up from germline, CDR1 is ENHRY and CDR2 is SYGVKD. V was pared by 4 bases and J by 4 bases, with 6 bases of the junction left unmatched. The DNA of the CDR3 is TGTGCCATCAGTGCCCGGACAGGACTTAATGAAAAACTGTTTTTT. Protein: CAISARTGLNEKLFF.